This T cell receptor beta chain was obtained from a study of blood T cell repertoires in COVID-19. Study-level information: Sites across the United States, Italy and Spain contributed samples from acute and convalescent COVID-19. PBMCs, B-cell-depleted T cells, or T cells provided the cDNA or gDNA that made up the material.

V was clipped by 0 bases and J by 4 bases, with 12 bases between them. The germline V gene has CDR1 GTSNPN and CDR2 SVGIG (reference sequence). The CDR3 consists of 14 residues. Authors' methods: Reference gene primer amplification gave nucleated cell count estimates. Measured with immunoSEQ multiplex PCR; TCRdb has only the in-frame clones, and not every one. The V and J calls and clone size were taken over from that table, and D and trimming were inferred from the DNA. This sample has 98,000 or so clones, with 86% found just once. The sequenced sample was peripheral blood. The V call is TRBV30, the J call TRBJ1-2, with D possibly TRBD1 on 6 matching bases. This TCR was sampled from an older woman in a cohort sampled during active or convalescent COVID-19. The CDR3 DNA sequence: TGTGCCTGGAGTGTAGCGGACAGACCCTATGGCTACACCTTC. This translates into CAWSVADRPYGYTF. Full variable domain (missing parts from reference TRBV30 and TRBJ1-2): SQTIHQWPATLVQPVGSPLSLECTVEGTSNPNLYWYRQAAGRGLQLLFYSVGIGQISSEVPQNLSASRPQDRQFILSSKKLLLSDSGFYLCAWSVADRPYGYTFGSGTRLTVV.